This is a list of T cell receptor beta chains from one sample in a study of T cell responses to AZD1222 COVID-19 vaccine. Measured with immunoSEQ multiplex PCR; TCRdb has only the in-frame clones, and not every one. The repertoire consists of over 150,000 clones, with 85% to 95% occurring once and the leading ten covering around 0.97%. The specimen comprised peripheral blood, sampled 28 days after the second dose of the MenACWY control vaccine. These receptors were obtained from an adult who received the MenACWY meningococcal vaccine as a control. Both conserved end residues are part of each CDR3. The D gene is left open where the match is weak.

TRBV24-1	.	TRBJ1-2	CATSGNRDGAIDYGYTF	TGTGCCACCAGTGGCAATCGGGACGGGGCGATTGACTATGGCTACACCTTC
TRBV24-1	.	TRBJ1-1	CATSEAPSTEAFF	TGTGCCACCAGTGAGGCTCCGAGCACTGAAGCTTTCTTT
TRBV12-3/TRBV12-4	.	TRBJ1-2	CASSLNRNYGYTF	TGTGCCAGCAGTTTAAACAGAAACTATGGCTACACCTTC
TRBV6-4	.	TRBJ1-5	CASWGGGYNQPQHF	TGTGCCAGTTGGGGCGGGGGGTACAATCAGCCCCAGCATTTT
TRBV15	.	TRBJ2-7	CATSQVAGVQYF	TGTGCCACCAGCCAGGTTGCAGGGGTGCAGTACTTC
TRBV6-5	.	TRBJ2-2	CASSYSMWTGELFF	TGTGCCAGCAGTTACTCGATGTGGACCGGGGAGCTGTTTTTT
TRBV7-9	.	TRBJ1-2	CASSLPQAGGYTF	TGTGCCAGCAGCCTCCCGCAGGCTGGTGGCTACACCTTC
TRBV19	TRBD1	TRBJ1-2	CASISGQAVGGYTF	TGTGCCAGTATTTCCGGACAGGCGGTGGGGGGCTACACCTTC
TRBV5-1	TRBD2	TRBJ2-1	CASSTGLAGGLYNEQFF	TGCGCCAGCAGCACGGGACTAGCGGGGGGACTTTACAATGAGCAGTTCTTC
TRBV3-1/TRBV3-2	.	TRBJ2-5	CASSPGWGARLEETQYF	TGTGCCAGCAGCCCGGGATGGGGGGCGCGCTTAGAAGAGACCCAGTACTTC
TRBV29-1	.	TRBJ2-7	CSVVWGWGYEQYF	TGCAGCGTTGTATGGGGTTGGGGGTACGAGCAGTACTTC
TRBV4-3	TRBD2	TRBJ2-3	CASSGKRSSGGAATDTQYF	TGCGCCAGCAGCGGAAAGCGGTCTAGCGGGGGGGCCGCAACAGATACGCAGTATTTT
TRBV24-1	TRBD1	TRBJ2-3	CATSDSPGQSTDTQYF	TGTGCCACCAGTGACTCCCCGGGACAGAGCACAGATACGCAGTATTTT
TRBV6-5	.	TRBJ2-2	CASAVAGYGELFF	TGTGCCAGCGCCGTCGCAGGCTATGGGGAGCTGTTTTTT
TRBV6-5	.	TRBJ1-1	CASAGRGTEAFF	TGTGCCAGCGCCGGACGAGGGACTGAAGCTTTCTTT
TRBV25-1	.	TRBJ1-1	CASSSQVNTEAFF	TGTGCCAGCAGTTCCCAGGTGAACACTGAAGCTTTCTTT
TRBV6-5	TRBD1	TRBJ2-2	CASSPRQGVTGELFF	TGTGCCAGCAGTCCCCGACAGGGGGTAACCGGGGAGCTGTTTTTT
TRBV18	.	TRBJ1-1	CASSPSLTAEAFF	TGTGCCAGCTCACCAAGTCTGACAGCTGAAGCTTTCTTT
TRBV7-9	.	TRBJ1-2	CASSPQGYGYTF	TGTGCCAGCAGCCCTCAAGGGTATGGCTACACCTTC
TRBV27	.	TRBJ1-4	CASSSTGGRNEKLFF	TGTGCCAGCAGTTCGACCGGGGGCAGGAATGAAAAACTGTTTTTT
TRBV18	.	TRBJ2-5	CASSPRTAEETQYF	TGTGCCAGCTCACCTAGGACAGCCGAAGAGACCCAGTACTTC